This T cell receptor beta chain was retrieved from a study of T cell changes during pregnancy in multiple sclerosis. The CDR3 contains 15 residues. Deletions cut 0 bases from V and 6 bases from J, with 14 bases between. Germline V CDR1 and CDR2: SGHRS, YFSETQ. Profiled with immunoSEQ multiplex PCR; TCRdb holds only in-frame clones, not every one. In the table there are around 56,000 clones, 90% of which are singletons. The sample was peripheral blood, taken in the first trimester of pregnancy. The receptor was isolated from a female donor in good health, enrolled as a control in a pregnancy study. V usage is TRBV5-1 and J usage is TRBJ2-3; weak D call: TRBD2 (5 bases). CDR3 DNA sequence: TGCGCCAGCAGCTTGGACACCCGAGGGTCCGATACGCAGTATTTT. It is translated as CASSLDTRGSDTQYF. Together with reference TRBV5-1 and TRBJ2-3, the CDR3 gives the full variable domain: KAGVTQTPRYLIKTRGQQVTLSCSPISGHRSVSWYQQTPGQGLQFLFEYFSETQRNKGNFPGRFSGRQFSNSRSEMNVSTLELGDSALYLCASSLDTRGSDTQYFGPGTRLTVL.